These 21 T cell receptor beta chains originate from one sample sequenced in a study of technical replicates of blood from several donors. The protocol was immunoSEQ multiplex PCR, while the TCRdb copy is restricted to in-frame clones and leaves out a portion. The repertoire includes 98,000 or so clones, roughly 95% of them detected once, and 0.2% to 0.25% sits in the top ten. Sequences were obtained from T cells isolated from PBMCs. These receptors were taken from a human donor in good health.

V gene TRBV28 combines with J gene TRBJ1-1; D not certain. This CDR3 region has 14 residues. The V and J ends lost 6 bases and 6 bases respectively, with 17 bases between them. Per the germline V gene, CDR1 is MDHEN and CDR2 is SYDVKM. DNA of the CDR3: TGTGCCAGCAGCCCGGCATTAAAGGCGGCTGAAGCTTTCTTT. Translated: CASSPALKAAEAFF.

CDR3 DNA sequence: TGTGCCAGTAGTATCTTGCAGGGGGCAGATACGCAGTATTTT. Translating gives CASSILQGADTQYF. V usage is TRBV19 and J usage is TRBJ2-3; TRBD1 matches at 7 bases. This CDR3 is 14 amino acids long. Per germline, CDR1 LNHDA and CDR2 SQIVND (reference sequence). The V and J ends lost 3 bases and 4 bases, in that order; junction bases with no gene match: 4.

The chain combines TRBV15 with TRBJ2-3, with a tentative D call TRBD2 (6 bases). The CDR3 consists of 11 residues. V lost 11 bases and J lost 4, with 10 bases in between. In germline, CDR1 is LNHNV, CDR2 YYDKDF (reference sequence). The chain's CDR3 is CADPGADTQYF. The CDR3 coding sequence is TGTGCCGACCCGGGGGCAGATACGCAGTATTTT.

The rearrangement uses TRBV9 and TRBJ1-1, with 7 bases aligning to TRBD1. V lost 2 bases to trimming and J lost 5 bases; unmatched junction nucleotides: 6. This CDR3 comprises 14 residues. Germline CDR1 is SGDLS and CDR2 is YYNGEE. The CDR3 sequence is CASSVGTAITEAFF. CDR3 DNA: TGTGCCAGCAGCGTCGGGACAGCAATAACTGAAGCTTTCTTT.

The CDR3 is CASSYWGEGQPQHF. In nucleotides, the CDR3 is TGTGCCAGCAGTTACTGGGGGGAGGGTCAGCCCCAGCATTTT. The chain is built from TRBV6-6 and TRBJ1-5; D might be TRBD1 (5 bases). Germline lookup yields CDR1 MNHNY and CDR2 SVGAGI (reference sequence). V shed 1 base and J shed 6 bases, with 10 bases lying between them. The CDR3 covers 14 residues.

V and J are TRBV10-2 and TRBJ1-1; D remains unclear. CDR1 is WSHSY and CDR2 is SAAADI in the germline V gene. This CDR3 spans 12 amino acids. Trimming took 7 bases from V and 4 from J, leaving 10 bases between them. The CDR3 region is CASTNAGTEAFF. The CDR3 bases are TGCGCCAGCACTAACGCGGGCACTGAAGCTTTCTTT.

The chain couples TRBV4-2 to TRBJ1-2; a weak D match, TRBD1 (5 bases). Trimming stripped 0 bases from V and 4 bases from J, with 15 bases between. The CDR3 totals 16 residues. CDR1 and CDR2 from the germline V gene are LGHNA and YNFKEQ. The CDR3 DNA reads TGTGCCAGCAGCCAAGATGGAGGGGACGGTGGCTATGGCTACACCTTC. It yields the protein CASSQDGGDGGYGYTF.

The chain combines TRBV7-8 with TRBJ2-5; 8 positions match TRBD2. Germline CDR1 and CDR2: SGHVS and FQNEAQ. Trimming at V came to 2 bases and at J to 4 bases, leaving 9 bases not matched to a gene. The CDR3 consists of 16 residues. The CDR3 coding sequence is TGTGCCAGCAGCTTACTAGCGGGTCAAGGGAGAGAGACCCAGTACTTC. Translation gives CASSLLAGQGRETQYF.

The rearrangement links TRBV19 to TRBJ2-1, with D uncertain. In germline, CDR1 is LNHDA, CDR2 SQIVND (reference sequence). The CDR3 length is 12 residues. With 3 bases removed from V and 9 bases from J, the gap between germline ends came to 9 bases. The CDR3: CASSMFSSEQFF. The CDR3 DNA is TGTGCCAGTAGTATGTTTAGTTCTGAGCAGTTCTTC.

CDR3 in amino acids: CASSQGQGNNEQFF. For the CDR3, the DNA is TGTGCCAGCAGCCAAGGACAGGGAAACAATGAGCAGTTCTTC. The gene calls are TRBV4-2 and TRBJ2-1; 7 bases map to TRBD1. This CDR3 region has 14 residues. Germline CDR1 is LGHNA and CDR2 is YNFKEQ. V lost 1 base to trimming and J lost 5 bases; unmatched junction nucleotides: 2.

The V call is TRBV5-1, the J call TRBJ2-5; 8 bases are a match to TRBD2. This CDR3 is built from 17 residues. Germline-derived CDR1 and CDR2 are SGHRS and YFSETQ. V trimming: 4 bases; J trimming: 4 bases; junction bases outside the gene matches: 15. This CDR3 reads CASSLRLALTRGETQYF. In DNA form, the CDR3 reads TGCGCCAGCAGCCTCAGACTAGCGCTAACGAGGGGAGAGACCCAGTACTTC. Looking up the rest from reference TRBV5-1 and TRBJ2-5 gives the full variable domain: KAGVTQTPRYLIKTRGQQVTLSCSPISGHRSVSWYQQTPGQGLQFLFEYFSETQRNKGNFPGRFSGRQFSNSRSEMNVSTLELGDSALYLCASSLRLALTRGETQYFGPGTRLLVL.

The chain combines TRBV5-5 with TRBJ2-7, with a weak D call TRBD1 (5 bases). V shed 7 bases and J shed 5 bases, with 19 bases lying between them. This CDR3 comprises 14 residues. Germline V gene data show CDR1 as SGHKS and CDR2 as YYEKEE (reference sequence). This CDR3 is CASQGASGRHEQYF. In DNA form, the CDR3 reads TGTGCCAGCCAAGGGGCTTCAGGTCGCCACGAGCAGTACTTC.

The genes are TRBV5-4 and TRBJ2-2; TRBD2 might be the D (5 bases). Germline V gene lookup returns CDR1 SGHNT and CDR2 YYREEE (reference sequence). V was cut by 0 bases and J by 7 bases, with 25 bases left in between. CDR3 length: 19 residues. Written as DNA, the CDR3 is TGTGCCAGCAGCTTGGAGGTGCGCCCCGGGGTGGATAACGGCGGGGAGCTGTTTTTT. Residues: CASSLEVRPGVDNGGELFF.

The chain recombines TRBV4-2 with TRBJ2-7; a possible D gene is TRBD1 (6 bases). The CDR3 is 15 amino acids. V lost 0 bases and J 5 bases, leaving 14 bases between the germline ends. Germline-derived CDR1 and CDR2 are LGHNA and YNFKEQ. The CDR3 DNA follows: TGTGCCAGCAGCCAAGATGAGCAGGGGTACGACGAGCAGTACTTC. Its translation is CASSQDEQGYDEQYF.

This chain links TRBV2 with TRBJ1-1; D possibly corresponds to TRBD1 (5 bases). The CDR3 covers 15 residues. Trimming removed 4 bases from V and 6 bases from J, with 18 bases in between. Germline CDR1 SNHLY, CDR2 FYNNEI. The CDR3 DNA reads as TGTGCCAGCAGTGGGTCGGAGGGGAGGGCGGCTGAAGCTTTCTTT. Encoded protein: CASSGSEGRAAEAFF.

CDR3 bases: TGTGCCAGCAGTTCCATGGGACAGGGGGCTGGCCAGCCCCAGCATTTT. Translated, it gives CASSSMGQGAGQPQHF. The rearrangement links TRBV28 to TRBJ1-5, with 12 bases lining up with TRBD1. In germline, CDR1 is MDHEN, CDR2 SYDVKM. The CDR3 consists of 16 residues. V trimming: 4 bases; J trimming: 7 bases; junction bases outside the gene matches: 8.

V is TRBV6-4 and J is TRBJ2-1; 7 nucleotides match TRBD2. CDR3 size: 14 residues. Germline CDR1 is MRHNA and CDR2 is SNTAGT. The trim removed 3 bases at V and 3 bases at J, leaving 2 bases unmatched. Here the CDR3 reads CASSDKRDYNEQFF. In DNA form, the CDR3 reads TGTGCCAGCAGTGATAAGCGGGACTACAATGAGCAGTTCTTC.

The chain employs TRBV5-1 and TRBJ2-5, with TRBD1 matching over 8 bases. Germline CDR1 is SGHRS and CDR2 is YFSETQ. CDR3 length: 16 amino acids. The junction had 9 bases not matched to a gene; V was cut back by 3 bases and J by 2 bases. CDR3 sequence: CASSYWGQAQQETQYF. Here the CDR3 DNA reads TGCGCCAGCAGCTACTGGGGACAGGCCCAACAAGAGACCCAGTACTTC.

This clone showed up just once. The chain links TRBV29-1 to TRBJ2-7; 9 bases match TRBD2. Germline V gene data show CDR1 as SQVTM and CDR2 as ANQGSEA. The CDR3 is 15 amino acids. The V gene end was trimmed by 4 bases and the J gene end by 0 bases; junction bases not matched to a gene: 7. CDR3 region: CSVGGILAGSYEQYF. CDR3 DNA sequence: TGCAGCGTTGGAGGTATACTAGCGGGCTCCTACGAGCAGTACTTC.

The CDR3 spells CASSSDSYQPQHF. The DNA of the CDR3 is TGTGCCAGCAGTTCAGACAGCTATCAGCCCCAGCATTTT. The chain links TRBV28 to TRBJ1-5, with a possible D match to TRBD1 (5 bases). V gave up 4 bases and J gave up 5 bases, with 9 bases separating them. The CDR3 loop spans 13 amino acids. From germline, CDR1 is MDHEN and CDR2 SYDVKM.

The CDR3 is CAIKNQDGITGELFF. CDR3 in DNA: TGTGCCATCAAAAATCAGGACGGGATCACCGGGGAGCTGTTTTTT. This chain connects TRBV10-3 to TRBJ2-2; possible D gene TRBD2, 5 bases. The CDR3 length is 15 residues. Germline V gives CDR1 ENHRY, CDR2 SYGVKD. Trimming took 7 bases from V and 4 from J, leaving 16 bases between them.